These 21 T cell receptor beta chains came from one sample sequenced in a study of PD-1 blockade in classical Hodgkin lymphoma (TCRdb year 2020). The time point label for this specimen denotes: cycle 2 day 1 (C2D1) of nivolumab. Every trial patient had relapsed after autologous stem cell transplantation, and cohorts A, B and C differed in prior brentuximab vedotin exposure. Receptor libraries were prepared by the immunoSEQ multiplex PCR assay. TCRdb's version of the immuneACCESS table is confined to in-frame rearrangements and falls short of the full clone set. An unresolved V gene accounts for under half of the shortfall where checked; the remainder is of unknown origin. Present in this sample are 50,000 to 65,000 clones, less than 95% of which were seen just once. The ten largest account for roughly 10% of the sample. The starting material was peripheral blood mononuclear cells (PBMCs), obtained before the second cycle of nivolumab. Every receptor here comes from a human donor with classical Hodgkin lymphoma.

The rearrangement uses TRBV27 and TRBJ1-4, with D tentatively TRBD1 (6 bases). Trimming left V 0 bases short and J 8 bases short, with 10 bases between. The length of the CDR3 is 14 residues. The germline CDR1 and CDR2 sequences are MNHEY and SMNVEV (reference sequence). CDR3 region: CASSLSQGREKLFF. For the CDR3, the DNA is TGTGCCAGCAGTTTATCGCAGGGGCGCGAAAAACTGTTTTTT.

In this sample, this clone turned up a few times. The CDR3 loop reads CASSHTGTGVYEQYF. In nucleotides, the CDR3 is TGTGCCAGCAGTCACACCGGGACAGGCGTCTACGAGCAGTACTTC. V and J are TRBV7-3 and TRBJ2-7; 8 bases line up with TRBD1. Germline V gives CDR1 SGHTA, CDR2 FQGTGA. The J segment lost 3 bases and the V segment lost 6 bases, leaving 10 bases of the junction unmatched. The CDR3 is made up of 15 amino acids.

This chain uses TRBV10-1 with TRBJ2-1, with a tentative D call TRBD1 (5 bases). Germline V CDR1 and CDR2: WNHNN, SYGVQD (reference sequence). The CDR3 is made up of 18 amino acids. Trimming pared 0 bases from V and 4 bases from J, leaving 19 bases between. CDR3 protein: CASSESSRQGRSYNEQFF. The DNA of the CDR3 is TGCGCCAGCAGTGAGTCGTCCCGGCAGGGAAGATCTTACAATGAGCAGTTCTTC.

This chain connects TRBV27 to TRBJ1-5, with D perhaps matching TRBD1 (5 bases). Per germline, CDR1 MNHEY and CDR2 SMNVEV (reference sequence). Trimming pared 5 bases from V and 0 bases from J, leaving 11 bases between. CDR3 length equals 15 residues. The DNA of the CDR3 is TGTGCCAGCAGTCAGACAGCGTATAGCAATCAGCCCCAGCATTTT. It yields the protein CASSQTAYSNQPQHF.

DNA for the CDR3: TGTGCCAGCTCCGCGTTTGCCCAAGAGACCCAGTACTTC. As protein: CASSAFAQETQYF. V and J are TRBV27 and TRBJ2-5; D remains ambiguous. The CDR3 has 13 amino acids. The V end was cut by 8 bases, the J end by 1 base, with 11 bases between. Germline assignment: CDR1 MNHEY and CDR2 SMNVEV (reference sequence).

This chain links TRBV9 with TRBJ1-6; 10 bases align to TRBD1. The trim removed 0 bases at V and 8 bases at J, leaving 23 bases unmatched. This CDR3 has 22 residues. Germline CDR1 SGDLS, CDR2 YYNGEE. CDR3 nucleotide sequence: TGTGCCAGCAGCGTAGCTACCTCGATACGGGACAGGGGAAATAGTGGTGATTCACCCCTCCACTTT. Protein product: CASSVATSIRDRGNSGDSPLHF.

The genes are TRBV28 and TRBJ1-1; 7 positions agree with TRBD1. This CDR3 contains 15 residues. The germline gives CDR1 MDHEN, CDR2 SYDVKM. The junction had 6 bases not matched to a gene; V was cut back by 5 bases and J by 0 bases. The CDR3 loop reads CASSPPTGMNTEAFF. Written as DNA, the CDR3 is TGTGCCAGCAGTCCACCGACAGGGATGAACACTGAAGCTTTCTTT.

The rearrangement joins TRBV15 to TRBJ2-1, with D hard to call. This CDR3 comprises 13 residues. V gave up 1 base and J gave up 8 bases, with 9 bases separating them. Per germline, CDR1 LNHNV and CDR2 YYDKDF (reference sequence). This CDR3 reads CATSRGEVDEQFF. CDR3 DNA sequence: TGTGCCACCAGCAGAGGTGAGGTCGATGAGCAGTTCTTC. Using reference TRBV15 and TRBJ2-1 for the parts outside the CDR3, the full variable domain is DAMVIQNPRYQVTQFGKPVTLSCSQTLNHNVMYWYQQKSSQAPKLLFHYYDKDFNNEADTPDNFQSRRPNTSFCFLDIRSPGLGDTAMYLCATSRGEVDEQFFGPGTRLTVL.

The chain uses TRBV11-1 and TRBJ2-3, with 9 bases matching TRBD1. V was clipped by 4 bases and J by 4 bases; unmatched bases: 9. CDR1 is SGHAT, CDR2 FQDESV, per germline (reference sequence). The CDR3 is 16 amino acids. CDR3 loop: CASSWDGTGSPDTQYF. In nucleotides, the CDR3 is TGTGCCAGCAGCTGGGACGGGACAGGGAGCCCAGATACGCAGTATTTT. Full variable domain (outside the CDR3, taken from reference TRBV11-1 and TRBJ2-3): EAEVAQSPRYKITEKSQAVAFWCDPISGHATLYWYRQILGQGPELLVQFQDESVVDDSQLPKDRFSAERLKGVDSTLKIQPAELGDSAMYLCASSWDGTGSPDTQYFGPGTRLTVL.

V is TRBV4-1 and J is TRBJ2-7, with TRBD1 matching over 7 bases. The CDR3 totals 14 residues. CDR1 is MGHRA and CDR2 is YSYEKL in the germline V gene. Trimming cost V 3 bases and J 2 bases; bases outside gene matches: 4. Here the CDR3 reads CASSHADRAYEQYF. The DNA of the CDR3 is TGCGCCAGCAGCCACGCTGACAGGGCCTACGAGCAGTACTTC.

This chain joins TRBV7-9 and TRBJ2-1; possible D gene TRBD1, 6 bases. The germline V and J ends were trimmed by 8 bases and 9 bases, with 17 bases remaining between them. There are 13 residues in the CDR3. The germline V gene encodes CDR1 SEHNR and CDR2 FQNEAQ (reference sequence). The CDR3 is CASDPQGLAEQFF. The CDR3 DNA is TGTGCCAGCGACCCACAGGGCCTTGCTGAGCAGTTCTTC.

The rearrangement uses TRBV19 and TRBJ1-2; D not certain. CDR3 size: 12 residues. Trimming left V 4 bases short and J 8 bases short, with 11 bases between. Germline values: CDR1 LNHDA, CDR2 SQIVND (reference sequence). The DNA of the CDR3 is TGTGCCAGTAGTAGGGCAACGGGCGGCTACACCTTC. This sequence encodes CASSRATGGYTF. Drawing the rest from reference TRBV19 and TRBJ1-2, the complete variable domain is DGGITQSPKYLFRKEGQNVTLSCEQNLNHDAMYWYRQDPGQGLRLIYYSQIVNDFQKGDIAEGYSVSREKKESFPLTVTSAQKNPTAFYLCASSRATGGYTFGSGTRLTVV.

The chain is built from TRBV4-2 and TRBJ2-5; the D gene is possibly TRBD2 (6 bases). V was pared by 0 bases and J by 2 bases, with 10 bases between. The CDR3 consists of 15 residues. Per germline, CDR1 LGHNA and CDR2 YNFKEQ. The DNA for the CDR3 is TGTGCCAGCAGCCAAGATGGGGCGGGACAAGAGACCCAGTACTTC. Translation: CASSQDGAGQETQYF.

V gene TRBV6-5 combines with J gene TRBJ2-7; D is possibly TRBD2 (5 bases). Trimming removed 2 bases at V and 5 bases at J, with 13 bases between. This CDR3 is built from 14 residues. Germline V gene data show CDR1 as MNHEY and CDR2 as SVGAGI. CDR3: CASSYDVTIDEQYF. CDR3 nucleotide sequence: TGTGCCAGCAGTTACGATGTGACTATTGACGAGCAGTACTTC.

This chain joins TRBV20-1 and TRBJ2-1; D not resolved. Looked up from germline, CDR1 is DFQATT and CDR2 is SNEGSKA (reference sequence). The CDR3 has 11 residues. V lost 6 bases and J lost 9, with 12 bases in between. CDR3 region: CSARPASEQFF. DNA for the CDR3: TGCAGTGCCCGCCCAGCAAGTGAGCAGTTCTTC.

The rearrangement joins TRBV29-1 to TRBJ1-1; D might be TRBD1 (5 bases). V lost 3 bases and J lost 6, with 11 bases in between. The CDR3 has 12 residues. The germline V gene has CDR1 SQVTM and CDR2 ANQGSEA. Written as DNA, the CDR3 is TGCAGCGTTGAGGGAGGGGTGGCTGAAGCTTTCTTT. Its translation: CSVEGGVAEAFF.

The chain uses TRBV5-4 and TRBJ1-2, with TRBD1 matching 8 bases. The germline V gene has CDR1 SGHNT and CDR2 YYREEE (reference sequence). With V trimmed by 4 bases and J by 6 bases, 8 bases remained unmatched. The CDR3 runs 14 residues. This CDR3 reads CASSAEEGQDGYTF. The CDR3, as DNA: TGTGCCAGCAGCGCCGAAGAGGGACAGGATGGCTACACCTTC.

The rearrangement joins TRBV30 to TRBJ1-2, with D possibly being TRBD1 (6 bases). CDR3 length: 16 residues. Germline V gene data show CDR1 as GTSNPN and CDR2 as SVGIG (reference sequence). The ends were cut back, 0 bases at V and 2 bases at J, with 16 bases in the middle. The CDR3 coding sequence is TGTGCCTGGAGTGTACAGGGCTTTCAGGGGAACTATGGCTACACCTTC. Its translation: CAWSVQGFQGNYGYTF.

The rearrangement joins TRBV29-1 to TRBJ2-7; 7 nucleotides line up with TRBD1. Trimming at V came to 0 bases and at J to 4 bases, leaving 3 bases not matched to a gene. Germline values: CDR1 SQVTM, CDR2 ANQGSEA. This CDR3 contains 13 residues. CDR3 DNA sequence: TGCAGCGTTGAAGATGGGACAGATTACGAGCAGTACTTC. Protein product: CSVEDGTDYEQYF.

In the case of this clone: The junction and the germline gene differ at one end; a read error may be behind it. The J gene is TRBJ2-7, the V gene TRBV10-3; D gene unclear. CDR1 is ENHRY, CDR2 SYGVKD, per germline. The CDR3 contains 11 residues. CDR3 protein: CAISEASHPSF. The DNA for the CDR3 is TGTGCCATCAGTGAGGCAAGCCACCCTTCCTTC.

V gene TRBV5-1 combines with J gene TRBJ2-7; D remains ambiguous. CDR1 SGHRS and CDR2 YFSETQ come from the germline V gene. V shed 4 bases and J shed 3 bases, with 17 bases lying between them. The CDR3 sequence is 15 residues long. This CDR3 is CASSHNTAILYEQYF. DNA of the CDR3: TGCGCCAGCAGCCACAACACAGCGATCCTCTACGAGCAGTACTTC.